This TCR beta chain was recorded in a study of CD8+CD57+ T cells in acquired aplastic anemia. Study results and limitations: Significance was not reached for CD8+ Simpson's diversity between patients and controls.

Genomic DNA constituted the template upon which TCR beta VDJ and CDR3 profiling was performed. In TCRdb, the reads were re-called with MiXCR into one record per CDR3 protein. The sample lists more than 150,000 distinct CDR3 sequences, nearly 50% seen once, with under 15% in the top ten. There are many counts of this clonotype. The antigen remains undetermined. The CDR3 consists of 12 residues. The germline gives CDR1 LGHDT, CDR2 YNNKEL (reference sequence). Trimming removed 1 base from V and 13 bases from J; junction bases left unmatched: 2. Sequenced patients had shown CD8+CD57+ cell expansion by flow cytometry.

The source of this sequence is a human donor with aplastic anemia. Sequenced sample: sorted CD4+, CD8+, or CD8+CD57+ T cells (not recorded which) from PBMCs. This chain connects TRBV3-1 to TRBJ2-1; TRBD2 matches at 9 bases. In DNA form, the CDR3 reads TGTGCCAGCAGCCAAGTGGGACTAGCCCAGTTCTTC. Translating gives CASSQVGLAQFF.